This T cell receptor (beta chain) was identified during a study of CD8 T cell repertoires and HIV-1 epitope variants. Background on the study: Controls included no peptide, Ebola AY9 epitope, and a CMV, EBV, flu pool. Tested: three Gag epitope families, Nef HW9 and YT9. Equal numbers of autologous T cell-negative cells presented antigen to enriched T cells.

Measured with immunoSEQ multiplex PCR; TCRdb has only the in-frame clones, and not every one. This table holds 5,000 to 5,500 clones, under 80% found once. Note on this clone: Its antigen is still unknown.

Sequencing input: cultured CD8+ T cells derived from PBMCs. This TCR derives from a male donor with HIV.

CDR3 DNA: TGTGCCAGCCGAAACCTTAGCGGGGGGACAGATACGCAGTATTTT. Translated, it gives CASRNLSGGTDTQYF. The chain is built from TRBV4-2 and TRBJ2-3, with 10 bases lining up with TRBD2. The V gene's germline CDR1 is LGHNA and CDR2 YNFKEQ. The CDR3 spans 15 residues. After removal of 8 bases from V and 3 bases from J, the junction contained 8 bases not matched to a gene.